These 7 T cell receptor beta chains originate from one sample sequenced in a study of T cells in Graves' hyperthyroidism and ophthalmopathy. RNA transcripts yielded amplified TCR beta CDR3 regions. A set of HTBI primers served as the primers for a first-round RT-PCR of the TCR CDR3. TCRdb itself ran the multiplex PCR reads through MiXCR, one entry per CDR3 protein. Among roughly 300,000 distinct CDR3 sequences, roughly 18% were seen once, and the ten largest hold approximately 49%. The sample taken for sequencing was blood. These receptors all stem from a woman aged 50 to 60 with Graves' hyperthyroidism.

The table lists this clonotype with many counts. The chain employs TRBV12-3 or TRBV12-4 and TRBJ1-2; 7 bases are shared with TRBD1. The CDR3 length is 14 residues. The junction had 4 bases not matched to a gene; V was cut back by 6 bases and J by 0 bases. The CDR3 nucleotides are TGTGCCAGCAGACCGGGACAGACTAACTATGGCTACACCTTC. Protein: CASRPGQTNYGYTF.

This clonotype was detected many times. The genes are TRBV2 and TRBJ2-3; 7 bases fit TRBD1. Germline CDR1 reads SNHLY; CDR2 reads FYNNEI. J was trimmed by 2 bases and V by 6 bases; bases with no gene match: 11. The CDR3 spans 16 residues. The CDR3 region is CASSLSTGLTTDTQYF. CDR3 coding DNA: TGTGCCAGCAGCTTGTCGACAGGGCTCACCACAGATACGCAGTATTTT. The full variable domain, rest sourced from reference TRBV2 and TRBJ2-3, is EPEVTQTPSHQVTQMGQEVILRCVPISNHLYFYWYRQILGQKVEFLVSFYNNEISEKSEIFDDQFSVERPDGSNFTLKIRSTKLEDSAMYFCASSLSTGLTTDTQYFGPGTRLTVL.

The rearrangement uses TRBV20-1 and TRBJ1-2, with a possible D match to TRBD1 (6 bases). Trimming removed 4 bases from V and 8 bases from J, with 14 bases in between. This CDR3 spans 12 amino acids. Germline V lookup: CDR1 DFQATT, CDR2 SNEGSKA (reference sequence). Here the CDR3 reads CSATDGGGGYTF. Here the CDR3 DNA reads TGCAGTGCTACGGACGGGGGCGGCGGCTACACCTTC.

This clonotype came up many times. The V call is TRBV4-1, the J call TRBJ2-7, with TRBD1 matching over 9 bases. The germline V gene encodes CDR1 MGHRA and CDR2 YSYEKL. V lost 5 bases and J lost 5; bases outside the gene matches: 7. The CDR3 runs to 14 residues. The CDR3 DNA sequence: TGCGCCAGCAGCACCCGACAGGGGGGCCACGAGCAGTACTTC. It translates to CASSTRQGGHEQYF.

In this sample, this clonotype turned up a few times. This sequence joins TRBV10-1 and TRBJ2-4; TRBD2 aligns across 7 bases. The length of the CDR3 is 16 residues. The V segment lost 2 bases and the J segment 8 bases; nucleotides outside the gene matches: 12. CDR1 is WNHNN, CDR2 SYGVQD, per germline (reference sequence). CDR3 nucleotide sequence: TGCGCCAGCAGTGAGAGGCGGGAGCCCCCTCGAGACATTCAGTACTTC. This encodes CASSERREPPRDIQYF.

This clonotype was seen ten or more times. The CDR3 reads CASSEVAGFTEAFF. The CDR3 coding sequence is TGTGCCAGCAGTGAAGTAGCAGGGTTCACTGAAGCTTTCTTT. V is TRBV2 and J is TRBJ1-1; maybe TRBD1 (5 bases). The germline V and J ends were trimmed by 1 base and 4 bases, with 10 bases remaining between them. The germline CDR1 and CDR2 sequences are SNHLY and FYNNEI. The CDR3 loop spans 14 amino acids.

This clonotype was seen many times. The J gene is TRBJ1-4, the V gene TRBV3-1; no clear D gene. The CDR3 is 16 amino acids. Per the germline V gene, CDR1 is LGHDT and CDR2 is YNNKEL (reference sequence). The V end lost 0 bases, the J end lost 4 bases, and 12 bases lay between the germline ends. CDR3 protein: CASSQDLGRFNEKLFF. CDR3 bases: TGTGCCAGCAGCCAAGATCTCGGTCGGTTTAATGAAAAACTGTTTTTT.